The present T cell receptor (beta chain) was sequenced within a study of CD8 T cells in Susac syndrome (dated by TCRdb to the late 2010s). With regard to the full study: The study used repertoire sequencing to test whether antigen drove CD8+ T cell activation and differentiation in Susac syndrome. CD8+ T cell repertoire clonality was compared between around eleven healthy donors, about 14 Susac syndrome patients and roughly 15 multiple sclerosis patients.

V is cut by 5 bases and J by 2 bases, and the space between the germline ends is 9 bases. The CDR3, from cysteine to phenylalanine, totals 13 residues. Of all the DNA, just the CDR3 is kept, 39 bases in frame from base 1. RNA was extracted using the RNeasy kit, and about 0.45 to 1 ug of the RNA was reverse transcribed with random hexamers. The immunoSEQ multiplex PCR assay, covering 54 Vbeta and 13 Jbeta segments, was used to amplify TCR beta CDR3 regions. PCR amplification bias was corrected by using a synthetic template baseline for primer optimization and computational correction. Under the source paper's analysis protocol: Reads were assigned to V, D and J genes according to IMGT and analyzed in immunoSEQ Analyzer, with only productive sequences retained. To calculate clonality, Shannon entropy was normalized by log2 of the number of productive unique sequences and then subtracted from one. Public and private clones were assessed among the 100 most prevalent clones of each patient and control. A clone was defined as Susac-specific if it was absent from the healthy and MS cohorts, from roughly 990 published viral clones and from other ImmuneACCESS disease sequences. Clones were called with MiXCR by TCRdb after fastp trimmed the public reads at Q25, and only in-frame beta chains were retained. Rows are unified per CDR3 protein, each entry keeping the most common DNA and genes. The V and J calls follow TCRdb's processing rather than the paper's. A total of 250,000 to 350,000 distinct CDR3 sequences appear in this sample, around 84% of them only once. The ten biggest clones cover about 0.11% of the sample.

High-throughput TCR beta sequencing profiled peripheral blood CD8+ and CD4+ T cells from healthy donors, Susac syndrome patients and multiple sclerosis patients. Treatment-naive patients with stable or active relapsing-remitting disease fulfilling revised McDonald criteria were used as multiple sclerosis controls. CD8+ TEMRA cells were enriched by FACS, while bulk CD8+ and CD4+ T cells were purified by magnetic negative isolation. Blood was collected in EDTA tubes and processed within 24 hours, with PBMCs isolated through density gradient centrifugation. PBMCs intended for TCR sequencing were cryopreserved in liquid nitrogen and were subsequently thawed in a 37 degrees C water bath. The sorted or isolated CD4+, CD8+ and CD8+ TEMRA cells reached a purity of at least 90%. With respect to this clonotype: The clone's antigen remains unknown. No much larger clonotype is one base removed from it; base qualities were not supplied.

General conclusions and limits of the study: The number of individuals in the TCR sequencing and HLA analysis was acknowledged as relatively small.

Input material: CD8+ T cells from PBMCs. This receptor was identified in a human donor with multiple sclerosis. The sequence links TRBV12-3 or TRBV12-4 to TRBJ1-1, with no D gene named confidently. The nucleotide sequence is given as TGTGCCAGCAGTGACCCGATAAACACTGAAGCTTTCTTT. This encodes CASSDPINTEAFF.